This T cell receptor beta chain appears in the sequencing data of a study of identical twins. Germline V gene lookup returns CDR1 KGHDR and CDR2 SFDVKD. The CDR3 is made up of 16 amino acids. Unmatched junction bases numbered 12, after V lost 6 bases and J lost 7 bases. TCRdb itself ran the 5' RACE reads through MiXCR, one entry per CDR3 protein. The data show 650,000 to 800,000 distinct CDR3 sequences, with around 8.6% seen just once and around 0.95% held by the top ten. These data were also reused for a study on yellow fever vaccine responses in identical twins.

The V call is TRBV24-1, the J call TRBJ2-2; 8 positions match TRBD1. The sample comprised PBMCs. This TCR came from a woman between 18 and 29 years old in good health. CDR3 sequence: CATSTRRQGAGGELFF. The CDR3 region has the DNA TGTGCCACCAGTACTAGGCGGCAGGGGGCCGGCGGGGAGCTGTTTTTT.